A selection of T cell receptor beta chains follows, all from one sample in a study of beta chain features in type 1 diabetes. The protocol was immunoSEQ multiplex PCR, while the TCRdb copy is restricted to in-frame clones and leaves out a portion. This table holds 900,000 or so clones, roughly a sixth found once. Sequenced input: naive CD4+ T cells from blood. These receptors were taken from a woman aged 18-30 years in good health. Each CDR3 is given with its conserved first and last residue. The D gene is left open where the match is weak. Not all rows give a size; the values are once, few, many and, for expanded clones, a class.

>TRBJ2-7|NA|TRBV6-1|NA
TGTGCCAGCAAGGGGGGGGTCTACGAGCAGTACTTC
CASKGGVYEQYF
>TRBJ2-2|few|TRBV5-5|NA
TGCGCCAGCAGCCCCGTCCGGGACTCCGACTACAGCGGGGAGCTGTTTTTT
CASSPVRDSDYSGELFF
>TRBJ1-1|few|TRBV7-9|NA
TGTGCCAGCAGCTCAAGGGGAGGCACTGAAGCTTTCTTT
CASSSRGGTEAFF
>TRBJ1-1|once|TRBV19|NA
TGTGCCAGTAGTATCCGCCGGGGCGACACTGAAGCTTTCTTT
CASSIRRGDTEAFF
>TRBJ2-6|NA|TRBV18|NA
TGTGCCAGCTCGTCCTCTGTGTGGGTCCCTGGGGCCAACGTCCTGACTTTC
CASSSSVWVPGANVLTF
>TRBJ1-6|few|TRBV2|TRBD1
TGTGCCAGCAGTGAAAGGGGACAGACTAATTCACCCCTCCACTTT
CASSERGQTNSPLHF
>TRBJ2-7|NA|TRBV14|NA
TGTGCCAGCAGCCAAACCCGGGGCGAGCAGTACTTC
CASSQTRGEQYF
>TRBJ2-2|NA|TRBV19|TRBD2
TGTGCCAGTAAGGTAGCGGGAGTCACCGGGGAGCTGTTTTTT
CASKVAGVTGELFF
>TRBJ2-2|few|TRBV9|TRBD1
TGTGCCAGCAGACCGACAGGGGGCCGTACCGGGGAGCTGTTTTTT
CASRPTGGRTGELFF
>TRBJ2-3|few|TRBV18|TRBD2
TGTGCCAGCTCACCCACCGGACTAGCGGGAACATCTACAGATACGCAGTATTTT
CASSPTGLAGTSTDTQYF
>TRBJ2-7|NA|TRBV27|TRBD1
TGTGCCAGCAGTTTAAAGGGACAGGCCATTTCCTACGAGCAGTACTTC
CASSLKGQAISYEQYF
>TRBJ1-1|few|TRBV27|NA
TGTGCCAGCAGTTTAGCCGGGACTCTGAACACTGAAGCTTTCTTT
CASSLAGTLNTEAFF
>TRBJ2-3|few|TRBV28|TRBD2
TGTGCCAGCAACGCAGCGGGAGGCGGAGATACGCAGTATTTT
CASNAAGGGDTQYF
>TRBJ1-1|few|TRBV29-1|NA
TGCAGCGTTGCTCCTAACACTGAAGCTTTCTTT
CSVAPNTEAFF
>TRBJ2-2|few|TRBV28|NA
TGTGCCAGCAGTTTACTAGGGGGCGGGGAGCTGTTTTTT
CASSLLGGGELFF
>TRBJ2-5|few|TRBV7-2|TRBD2
TGTGCCAGCAGCTTAGGGTTAGCGGGAGATTGGGGAACAGAGACCCAGTACTTC
CASSLGLAGDWGTETQYF
>TRBJ2-2|few|TRBV7-3|TRBD2
TGTGCCAGCGGGACTAGCGGACACACCGGGGAGCTGTTTTTT
CASGTSGHTGELFF
>TRBJ2-5|NA|TRBV9|TRBD1
TGTGCCAGCAGCGTAGGGACAGGACAGCAAGAGACCCAGTACTTC
CASSVGTGQQETQYF
>TRBJ1-5|NA|TRBV7-8|NA
TGTGCCAGCAGCTTAGTCCACAATCAGCCCCAGCATTTT
CASSLVHNQPQHF
>TRBJ1-2|few|TRBV18|NA
TGTGCCAGCTCACCGGACGGAGACCCTAACTATGGCTACACCTTC
CASSPDGDPNYGYTF
>TRBJ2-1|NA|TRBV7-2|TRBD1
TGTGCCAGCAGCTGGGACAGGTCCTACAATGAGCAGTTCTTC
CASSWDRSYNEQFF
>TRBJ2-7|NA|TRBV11-2|TRBD2
TGTGCCAGCAGCTTAGTACTAGCGGGAGGATCTTACGAGCAGTACTTC
CASSLVLAGGSYEQYF
>TRBJ2-7|NA|TRBV18|NA
TGTGCCAGCTCACCACCGGGGACCGCCTACGAACAGTACTTC
CASSPPGTAYEQYF
>TRBJ1-4|few|TRBV2|NA
TGTGCCAGCAGTAATGGGGCGTATGAAAAACTGTTTTTT
CASSNGAYEKLFF
>TRBJ2-3|NA|TRBV5-4|NA
TGTGCCAGCAGCTCCAAAACAGGGACTCGGCCAGATACGCAGTATTTT
CASSSKTGTRPDTQYF
>TRBJ2-7|few|TRBV6-6|TRBD1
TGTGCCAGCAAACCGGGACAGGGGTCCCACGAGCAGTACTTC
CASKPGQGSHEQYF
>TRBJ2-3|NA|TRBV18|NA
TGTGCCAGCTCATTTCGGGACGGCACAGATACGCAGTATTTT
CASSFRDGTDTQYF
>TRBJ2-1|NA|TRBV7-2|NA
TGTGCCAGCAGCTTAGCGGATGGCTCCTACAATGAGCAGTTCTTC
CASSLADGSYNEQFF
>TRBJ2-1|NA|TRBV5-1|TRBD2
TGCGCCAGCAGCCACCTCCCCAGCGGGAGGAGGAGTGAGCAGTTCTTC
CASSHLPSGRRSEQFF
>TRBJ2-1|NA|TRBV18|TRBD2
TGTGCCAGCTCTCCGACTAGCGGGAGCAATGAGCAGTTCTTC
CASSPTSGSNEQFF
>TRBJ2-3|NA|TRBV10-3|TRBD2
TGTGCCATCAGTGGGACTAGCGTGGGCACAGATACGCAGTATTTT
CAISGTSVGTDTQYF
>TRBJ2-5|NA|TRBV4-3|TRBD2
TGCGCCAGCAGCCGGATAGCGGGAGCAGAGACCCAGCACTTC
CASSRIAGAETQHF
>TRBJ2-1|NA|TRBV20-1|NA
TGCAGTGCTATCTTGGAAGATGAGCAGTTCTTC
CSAILEDEQFF
>TRBJ2-1|few|TRBV10-3|NA
TGTGCCACCGCAACGGGAGACGGCGGCTCCTACAATGAGCAGTTCTTC
CATATGDGGSYNEQFF
>TRBJ2-5|few|TRBV18|NA
TGTGCCAGCTCACCACTGATAAACCGCGAGGCGACCCAGTACTTC
CASSPLINREATQYF
>TRBJ1-2|NA|TRBV2|NA
TGTGCCAGCTATCCGGGGGACACTTTATTACTCTATGGCTACACCTTC
CASYPGDTLLLYGYTF
>TRBJ2-7|NA|TRBV15|NA
TGTGCCACCAGCAGAGACACACAACCGTGGTACGAGCAGTACTTC
CATSRDTQPWYEQYF